Presented here are 2 T cell receptor beta chains from one specimen sequenced in a study of T cells after posttransplantation cyclophosphamide. Method: immunoSEQ multiplex PCR; TCRdb's copy keeps in-frame clones and lacks some. The table lists fewer than 40,000 clones, 85% to 95% of them singletons. Cells defined as naive were viable CD3+CD4+ or CD3+CD8+ and CCR7+CD45RA+CD45RO-CD95-CD27+CD28+. The material sequenced was naive CD4+ T cells sorted from PBMCs. Receptors were obtained from a woman aged 60-75 years in good health, CMV-negative, and a related stem cell transplant donor.

The chain employs TRBV7-2 and TRBJ2-7; D is unresolved. CDR3 length: 14 amino acids. In germline, CDR1 is SGHTA, CDR2 FQGNSA. Between the trimmed V and J ends, which lost 5 bases and 6 bases, there was a span of 17 bases. In DNA, the CDR3 is TGTGCCAGCAGCCCCCCCCCGATAGCCTCCGAGCAGTACTTC. Encoded protein: CASSPPPIASEQYF.

This chain links TRBV4-3 with TRBJ1-2; 8 bases line up with TRBD1. Per the germline V gene, CDR1 is LGHNA and CDR2 is YSLEER. V shed 1 base, J shed 5 bases, and the junction held 3 bases outside the gene matches. This CDR3 region has 14 residues. The CDR3 DNA reads TGCGCCAGCAGCCAAGCAGGGGGCGAATATGGCTACACCTTC. Its protein product is CASSQAGGEYGYTF.